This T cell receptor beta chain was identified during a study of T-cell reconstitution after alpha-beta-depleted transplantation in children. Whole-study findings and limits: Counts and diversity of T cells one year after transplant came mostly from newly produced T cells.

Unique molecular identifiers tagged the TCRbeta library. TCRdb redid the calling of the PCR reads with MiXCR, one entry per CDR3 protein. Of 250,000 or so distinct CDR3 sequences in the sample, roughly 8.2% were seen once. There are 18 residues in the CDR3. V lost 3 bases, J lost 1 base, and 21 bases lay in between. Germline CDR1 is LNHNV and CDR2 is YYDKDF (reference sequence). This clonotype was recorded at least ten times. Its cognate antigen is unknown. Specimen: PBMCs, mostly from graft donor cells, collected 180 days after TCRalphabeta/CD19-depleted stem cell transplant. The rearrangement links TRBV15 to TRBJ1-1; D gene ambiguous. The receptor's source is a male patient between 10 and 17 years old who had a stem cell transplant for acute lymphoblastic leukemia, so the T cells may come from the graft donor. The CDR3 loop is CATSSPTVGVGKNTEAFF. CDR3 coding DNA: TGTGCCACCAGCAGCCCCACGGTCGGGGTGGGGAAGAACACTGAAGCTTTCTTT.